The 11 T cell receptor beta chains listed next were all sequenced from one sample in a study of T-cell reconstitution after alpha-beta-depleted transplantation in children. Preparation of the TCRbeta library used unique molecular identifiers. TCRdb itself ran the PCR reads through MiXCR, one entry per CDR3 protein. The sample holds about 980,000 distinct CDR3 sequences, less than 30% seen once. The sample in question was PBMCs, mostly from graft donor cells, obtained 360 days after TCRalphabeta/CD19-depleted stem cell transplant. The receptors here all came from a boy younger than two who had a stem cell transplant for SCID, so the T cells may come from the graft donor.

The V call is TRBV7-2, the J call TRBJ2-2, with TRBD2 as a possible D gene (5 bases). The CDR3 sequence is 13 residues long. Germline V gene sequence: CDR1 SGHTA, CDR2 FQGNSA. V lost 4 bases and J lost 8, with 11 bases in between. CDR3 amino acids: CASSSGNLGELFF. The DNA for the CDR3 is TGTGCCAGCAGCTCGGGGAACTTAGGGGAGCTGTTTTTT.

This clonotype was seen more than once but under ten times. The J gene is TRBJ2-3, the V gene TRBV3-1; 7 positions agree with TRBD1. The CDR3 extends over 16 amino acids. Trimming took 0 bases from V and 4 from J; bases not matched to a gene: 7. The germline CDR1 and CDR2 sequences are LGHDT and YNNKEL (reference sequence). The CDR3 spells CASSQDFRQGPDTQYF. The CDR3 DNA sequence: TGTGCCAGCAGCCAAGACTTTCGACAGGGACCAGATACGCAGTATTTT.

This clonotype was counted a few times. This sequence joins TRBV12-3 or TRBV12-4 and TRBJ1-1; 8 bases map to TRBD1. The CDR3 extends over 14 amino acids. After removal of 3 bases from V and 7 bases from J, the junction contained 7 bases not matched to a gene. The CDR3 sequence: CASSLGGTGGEAFF. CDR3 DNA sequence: TGTGCCAGCAGTTTGGGGGGGACAGGCGGTGAAGCTTTCTTT.

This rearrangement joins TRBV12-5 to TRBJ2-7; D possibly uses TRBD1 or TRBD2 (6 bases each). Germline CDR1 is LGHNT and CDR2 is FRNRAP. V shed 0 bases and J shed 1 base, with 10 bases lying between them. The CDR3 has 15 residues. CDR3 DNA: TGTGCTAGTGGTTTGGTACGGGGGCAGTCCTACGAGCAGTACTTC. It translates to CASGLVRGQSYEQYF.

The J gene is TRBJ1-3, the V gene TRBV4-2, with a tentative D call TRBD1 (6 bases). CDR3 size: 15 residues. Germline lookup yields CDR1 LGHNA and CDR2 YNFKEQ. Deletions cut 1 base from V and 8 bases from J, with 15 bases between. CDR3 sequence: CASSQAQGFEDTIYF. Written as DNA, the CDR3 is TGTGCCAGCAGCCAAGCCCAGGGGTTTGAGGACACCATATATTTT.

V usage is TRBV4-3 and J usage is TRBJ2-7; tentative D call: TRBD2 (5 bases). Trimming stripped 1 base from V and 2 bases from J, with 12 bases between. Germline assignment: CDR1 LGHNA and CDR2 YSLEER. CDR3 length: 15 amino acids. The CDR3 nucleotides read TGCGCCAGCAGCCAAGTCGGGGAAGGAACCTACGAGCAGTACTTC. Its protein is CASSQVGEGTYEQYF.

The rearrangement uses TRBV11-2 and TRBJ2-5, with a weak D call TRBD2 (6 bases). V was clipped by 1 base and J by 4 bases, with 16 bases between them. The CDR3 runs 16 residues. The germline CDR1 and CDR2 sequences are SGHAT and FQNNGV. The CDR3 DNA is TGTGCCAGCAGCTTAGGGTTTAGGCCCGGGAGAGAGACCCAGTACTTC. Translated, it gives CASSLGFRPGRETQYF.

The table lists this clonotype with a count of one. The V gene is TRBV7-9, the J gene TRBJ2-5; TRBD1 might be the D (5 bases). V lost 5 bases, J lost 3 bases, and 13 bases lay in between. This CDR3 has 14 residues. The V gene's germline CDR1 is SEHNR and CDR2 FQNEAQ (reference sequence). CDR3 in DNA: TGTGCCAGCAGCCCCAGGGCTTTGGAAGAGACCCAGTACTTC. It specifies CASSPRALEETQYF.

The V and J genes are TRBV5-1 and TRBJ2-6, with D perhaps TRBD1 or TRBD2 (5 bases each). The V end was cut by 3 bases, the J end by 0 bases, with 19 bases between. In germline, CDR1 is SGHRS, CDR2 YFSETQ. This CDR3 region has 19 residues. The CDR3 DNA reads TGCGCCAGCAGCTCCATTCCGGGACGGAGAACCTCTGGGGCCAACGTCCTGACTTTC. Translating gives CASSSIPGRRTSGANVLTF.

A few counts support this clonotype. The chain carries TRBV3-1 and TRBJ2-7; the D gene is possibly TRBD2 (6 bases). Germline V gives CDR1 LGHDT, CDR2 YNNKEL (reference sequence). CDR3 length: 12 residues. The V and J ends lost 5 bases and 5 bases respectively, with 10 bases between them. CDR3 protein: CASSYREHEQYF. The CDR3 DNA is TGTGCCAGCAGCTACCGGGAGCACGAGCAGTACTTC.

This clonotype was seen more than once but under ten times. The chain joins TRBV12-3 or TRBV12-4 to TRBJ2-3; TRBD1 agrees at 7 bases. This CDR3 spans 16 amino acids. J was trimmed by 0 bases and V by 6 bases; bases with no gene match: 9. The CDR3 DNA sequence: TGTGCCAGCAGCACTCGGGACAGACTTAGCACAGATACGCAGTATTTT. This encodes CASSTRDRLSTDTQYF.